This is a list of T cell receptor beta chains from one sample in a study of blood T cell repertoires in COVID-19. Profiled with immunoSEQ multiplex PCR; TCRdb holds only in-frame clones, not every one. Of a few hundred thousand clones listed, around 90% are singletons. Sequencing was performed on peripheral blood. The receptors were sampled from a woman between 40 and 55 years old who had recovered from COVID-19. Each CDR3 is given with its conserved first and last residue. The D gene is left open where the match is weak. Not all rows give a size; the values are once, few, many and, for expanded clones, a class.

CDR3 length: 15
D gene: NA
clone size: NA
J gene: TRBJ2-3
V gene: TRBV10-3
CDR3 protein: CAISAGQGGADTQYF
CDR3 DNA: TGTGCCATCAGCGCCGGACAGGGAGGGGCAGATACGCAGTATTTT

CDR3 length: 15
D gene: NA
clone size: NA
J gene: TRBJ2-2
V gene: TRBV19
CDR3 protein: CASSILGAGTGELFF
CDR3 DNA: TGTGCCAGTAGTATACTTGGAGCGGGCACCGGGGAGCTGTTTTTT

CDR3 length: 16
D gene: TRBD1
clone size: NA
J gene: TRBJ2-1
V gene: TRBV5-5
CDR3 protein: CASSLAGTGVWNEQFF
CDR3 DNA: TGTGCCAGCAGCTTGGCCGGGACAGGGGTATGGAATGAGCAGTTCTTC

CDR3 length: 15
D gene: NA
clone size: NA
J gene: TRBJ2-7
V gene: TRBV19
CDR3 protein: CASSIKGGEAYEQYF
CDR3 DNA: TGTGCCAGTAGTATTAAAGGGGGAGAGGCCTACGAGCAGTACTTC

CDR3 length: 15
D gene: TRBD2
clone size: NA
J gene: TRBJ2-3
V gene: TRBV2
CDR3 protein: CASRGASGFTDTQYF
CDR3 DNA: TGTGCCAGCAGAGGGGCTAGCGGCTTCACAGATACGCAGTATTTT

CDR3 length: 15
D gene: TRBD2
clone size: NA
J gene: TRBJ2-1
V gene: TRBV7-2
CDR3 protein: CASSLGLAGNNEQFF
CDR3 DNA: TGTGCCAGCAGCTTAGGACTAGCGGGAAACAATGAGCAGTTCTTC

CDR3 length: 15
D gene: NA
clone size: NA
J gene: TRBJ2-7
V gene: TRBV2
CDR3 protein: CASSEATRNPYEQYF
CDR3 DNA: TGTGCCAGCAGTGAAGCTACTAGGAACCCCTACGAGCAGTACTTC

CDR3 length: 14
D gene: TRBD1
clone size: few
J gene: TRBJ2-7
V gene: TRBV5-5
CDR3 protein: CASSPGQGAYEQYF
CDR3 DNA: TGTGCCAGCAGCCCGGGACAGGGGGCCTACGAGCAGTACTTC

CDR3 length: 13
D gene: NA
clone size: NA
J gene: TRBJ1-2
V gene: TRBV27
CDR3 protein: CASSLAGHYGYTF
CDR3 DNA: TGTGCCAGCAGTTTGGCAGGGCACTATGGCTACACCTTC

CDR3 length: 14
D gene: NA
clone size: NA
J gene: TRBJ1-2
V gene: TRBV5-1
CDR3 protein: CASSLGEGNYGYTF
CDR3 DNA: TGCGCCAGCAGCTTGGGGGAGGGGAACTATGGCTACACCTTC

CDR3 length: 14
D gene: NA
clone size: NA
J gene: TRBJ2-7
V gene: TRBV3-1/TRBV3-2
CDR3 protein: CASSQGGLNYEQYF
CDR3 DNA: TGTGCCAGCAGCCAAGGGGGACTTAACTACGAGCAGTACTTC

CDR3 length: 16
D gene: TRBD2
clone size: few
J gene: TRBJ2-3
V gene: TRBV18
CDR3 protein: CASSPETSGTADTQYF
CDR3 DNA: TGTGCCAGCTCACCTGAGACTAGCGGGACGGCAGATACGCAGTATTTT

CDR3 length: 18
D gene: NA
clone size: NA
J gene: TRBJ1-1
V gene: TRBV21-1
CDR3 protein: CASSKEAPTGWRNTEAFF
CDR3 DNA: TGTGCCAGCAGCAAAGAGGCCCCGACAGGGTGGAGGAACACTGAAGCTTTCTTT

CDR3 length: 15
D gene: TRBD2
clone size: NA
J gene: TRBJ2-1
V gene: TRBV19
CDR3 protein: CASSTTTSGYNEQFF
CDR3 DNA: TGTGCCAGTAGTACAACCACTAGCGGCTACAATGAGCAGTTCTTC

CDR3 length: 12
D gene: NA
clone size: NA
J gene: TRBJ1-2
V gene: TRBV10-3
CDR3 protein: CAIGQANYGYTF
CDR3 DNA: TGTGCCATCGGGCAGGCTAACTATGGCTACACCTTC

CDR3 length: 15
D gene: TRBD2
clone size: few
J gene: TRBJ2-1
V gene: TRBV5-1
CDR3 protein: CASSLGTSGDNEQFF
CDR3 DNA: TGCGCCAGCAGCTTGGGCACTAGCGGAGACAATGAGCAGTTCTTC

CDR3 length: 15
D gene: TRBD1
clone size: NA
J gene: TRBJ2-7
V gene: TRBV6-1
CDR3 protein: CASSEAGTGFNEQYF
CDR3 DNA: TGTGCCAGCAGTGAAGCCGGGACAGGGTTCAACGAGCAGTACTTC

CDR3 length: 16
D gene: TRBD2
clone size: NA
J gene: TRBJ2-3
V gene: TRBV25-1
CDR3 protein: CASSFPAGGYGDTQYF
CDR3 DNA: TGTGCCAGCAGCTTCCCAGCGGGAGGGTATGGAGATACGCAGTATTTT

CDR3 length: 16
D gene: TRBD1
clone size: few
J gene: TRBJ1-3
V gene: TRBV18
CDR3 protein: CASSPPDRVSGNTIYF
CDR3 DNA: TGTGCCAGCTCACCACCTGACAGGGTCTCTGGAAACACCATATATTTT

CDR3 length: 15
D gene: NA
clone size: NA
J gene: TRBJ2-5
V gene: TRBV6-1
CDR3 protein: CASSEGSGPQETQYF
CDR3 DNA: TGTGCCAGCAGTGAAGGCAGCGGGCCCCAAGAGACCCAGTACTTC

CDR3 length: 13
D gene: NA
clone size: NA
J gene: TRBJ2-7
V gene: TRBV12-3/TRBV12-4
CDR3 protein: CASSLGRGYEQYF
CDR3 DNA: TGTGCCAGCAGTTTGGGCAGGGGTTACGAGCAGTACTTC

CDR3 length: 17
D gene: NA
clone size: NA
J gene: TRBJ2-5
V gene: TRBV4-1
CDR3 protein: CASSQEGPQGSTKTQYF
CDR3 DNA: TGCGCCAGCAGCCAAGAGGGGCCGCAGGGGTCCACTAAGACCCAGTACTTC

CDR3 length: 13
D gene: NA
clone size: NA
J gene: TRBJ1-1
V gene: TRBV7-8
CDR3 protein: CASSMAGNTEAFF
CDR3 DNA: TGTGCCAGCAGCATGGCGGGGAACACTGAAGCTTTCTTT

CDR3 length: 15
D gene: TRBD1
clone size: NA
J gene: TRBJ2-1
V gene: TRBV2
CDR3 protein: CASYGTGQGTNEQFF
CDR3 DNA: TGTGCCAGCTACGGGACGGGACAGGGGACCAATGAGCAGTTCTTC

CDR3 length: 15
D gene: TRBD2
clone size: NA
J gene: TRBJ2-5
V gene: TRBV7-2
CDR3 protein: CASSLHAGGPETQYF
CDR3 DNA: TGTGCCAGCAGCTTACACGCGGGAGGGCCTGAGACCCAGTACTTC

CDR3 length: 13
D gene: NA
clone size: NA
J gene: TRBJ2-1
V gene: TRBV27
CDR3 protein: CASSRGDPNEQFF
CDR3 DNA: TGTGCCAGCAGTCGCGGGGATCCCAATGAGCAGTTCTTC

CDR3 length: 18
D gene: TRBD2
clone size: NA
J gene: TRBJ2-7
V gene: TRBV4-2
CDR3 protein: CASSRRTGTSGRAEEQYF
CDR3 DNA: TGTGCCAGCAGCCGGAGGACCGGGACTAGCGGGAGGGCCGAGGAGCAGTACTTC

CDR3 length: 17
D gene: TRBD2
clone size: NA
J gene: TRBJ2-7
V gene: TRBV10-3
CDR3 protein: CAIGLGAGNPSSYEQYF
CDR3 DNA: TGTGCCATCGGCTTAGGAGCGGGGAACCCAAGCTCCTACGAGCAGTACTTC

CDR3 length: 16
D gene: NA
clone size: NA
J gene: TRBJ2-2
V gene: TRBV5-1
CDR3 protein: CASSLVTGRDTGELFF
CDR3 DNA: TGCGCCAGCAGCTTGGTTACAGGGAGGGACACCGGGGAGCTGTTTTTT

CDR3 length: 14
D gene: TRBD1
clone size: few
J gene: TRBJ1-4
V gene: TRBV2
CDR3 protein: CASSEITGVEKLFF
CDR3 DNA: TGTGCCAGCAGTGAAATAACAGGGGTTGAAAAACTGTTTTTT

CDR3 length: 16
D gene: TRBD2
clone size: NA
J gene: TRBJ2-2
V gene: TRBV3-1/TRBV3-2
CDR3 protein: CASSQGRLAGARELFF
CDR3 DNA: TGTGCCAGCAGCCAAGGCCGACTAGCGGGAGCCCGGGAGCTGTTTTTT

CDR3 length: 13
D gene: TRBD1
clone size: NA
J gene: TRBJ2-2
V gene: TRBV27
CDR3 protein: CASSKQGAGELFF
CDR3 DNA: TGTGCCAGCAGTAAACAGGGGGCCGGGGAGCTGTTTTTT

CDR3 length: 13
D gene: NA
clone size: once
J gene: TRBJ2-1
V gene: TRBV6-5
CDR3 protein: CASSSDRYNEQFF
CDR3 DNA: TGTGCCAGCAGTTCGGACAGATACAATGAGCAGTTCTTC

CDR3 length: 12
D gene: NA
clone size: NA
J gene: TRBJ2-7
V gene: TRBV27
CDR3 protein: CASRNRVYEQYF
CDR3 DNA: TGTGCCAGCAGGAACAGAGTCTACGAGCAGTACTTC

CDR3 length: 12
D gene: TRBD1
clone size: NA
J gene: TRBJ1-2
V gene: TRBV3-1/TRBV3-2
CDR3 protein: CASSARQGGYTF
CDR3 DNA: TGTGCCAGCAGCGCCCGACAGGGCGGCTACACCTTC

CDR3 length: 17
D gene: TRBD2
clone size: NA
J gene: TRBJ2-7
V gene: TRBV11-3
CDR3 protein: CASSSEMPSGDLYEQYF
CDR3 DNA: TGTGCCAGCAGCTCAGAAATGCCTAGCGGGGACCTCTACGAGCAGTACTTC

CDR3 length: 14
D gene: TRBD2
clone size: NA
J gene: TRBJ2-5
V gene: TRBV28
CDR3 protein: CASLSAGFQETQYF
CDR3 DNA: TGTGCCAGCCTCTCAGCGGGATTTCAAGAGACCCAGTACTTC

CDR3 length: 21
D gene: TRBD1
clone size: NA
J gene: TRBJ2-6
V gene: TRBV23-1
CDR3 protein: CASSQRGKRTGFVSGANVLTF
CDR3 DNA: TGCGCCAGCAGTCAACGCGGCAAAAGGACAGGGTTTGTCTCTGGGGCCAACGTCCTGACTTTC

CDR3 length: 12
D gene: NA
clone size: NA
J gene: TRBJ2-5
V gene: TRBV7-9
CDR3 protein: CASSPNRETQYF
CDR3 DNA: TGTGCCAGCAGCCCCAACCGGGAGACCCAGTACTTC

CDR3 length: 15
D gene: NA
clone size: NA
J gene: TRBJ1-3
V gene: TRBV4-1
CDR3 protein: CASSLRVLSGNTIYF
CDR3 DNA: TGCGCCAGCAGCCTCAGGGTTCTCTCTGGAAACACCATATATTTT

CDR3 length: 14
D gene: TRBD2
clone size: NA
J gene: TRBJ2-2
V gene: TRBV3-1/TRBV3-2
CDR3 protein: CASSQDTSAGELFF
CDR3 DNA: TGTGCCAGCAGCCAAGACACTAGCGCCGGGGAGCTGTTTTTT

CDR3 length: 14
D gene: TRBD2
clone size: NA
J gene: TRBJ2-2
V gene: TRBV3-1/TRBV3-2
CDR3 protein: CASSYGRLGWELFF
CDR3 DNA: TGTGCCAGCAGCTACGGGAGGCTCGGCTGGGAGCTGTTTTTT

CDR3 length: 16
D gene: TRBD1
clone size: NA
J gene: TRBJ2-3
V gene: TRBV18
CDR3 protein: CASSPPGGQGSDTQYF
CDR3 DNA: TGTGCCAGCTCACCACCGGGGGGACAGGGGTCAGATACGCAGTATTTT

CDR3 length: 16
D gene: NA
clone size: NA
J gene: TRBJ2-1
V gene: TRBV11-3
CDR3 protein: CASSEQTGSDYNEQFF
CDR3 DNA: TGTGCCAGCAGCGAACAAACAGGGTCGGATTACAATGAGCAGTTCTTC

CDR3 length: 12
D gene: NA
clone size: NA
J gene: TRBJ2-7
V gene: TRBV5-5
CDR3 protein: CASSSTGYEQYF
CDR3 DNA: TGTGCCAGCAGCTCGACAGGCTACGAGCAGTACTTC

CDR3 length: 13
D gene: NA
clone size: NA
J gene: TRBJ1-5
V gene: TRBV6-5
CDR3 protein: CASSSGGNQPQHF
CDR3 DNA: TGTGCCAGCAGCTCTGGAGGCAATCAGCCCCAGCATTTT

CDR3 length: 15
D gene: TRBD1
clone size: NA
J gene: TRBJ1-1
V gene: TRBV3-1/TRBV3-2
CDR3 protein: CASSSTGVGDTEAFF
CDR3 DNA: TGTGCCAGCAGCAGCACAGGGGTTGGGGACACTGAAGCTTTCTTT

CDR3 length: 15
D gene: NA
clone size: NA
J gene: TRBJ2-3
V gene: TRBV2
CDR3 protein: CASSEVAPRTDTQYF
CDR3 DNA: TGTGCCAGCAGTGAAGTAGCGCCCCGCACAGATACGCAGTATTTT

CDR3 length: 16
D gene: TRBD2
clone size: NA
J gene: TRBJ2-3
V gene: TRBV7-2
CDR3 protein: CASSFAAGGGTDTQYF
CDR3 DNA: TGTGCCAGCAGCTTCGCGGCGGGAGGGGGTACAGATACGCAGTATTTT

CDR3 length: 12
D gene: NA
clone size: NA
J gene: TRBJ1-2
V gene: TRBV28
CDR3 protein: CASSSVSYGYTF
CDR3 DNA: TGTGCCAGCAGTAGCGTATCCTATGGCTACACCTTC

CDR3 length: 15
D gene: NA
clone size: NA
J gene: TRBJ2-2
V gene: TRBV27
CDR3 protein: CASSLSLAYAGELFF
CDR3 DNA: TGTGCCAGCAGTTTATCCCTTGCGTACGCCGGGGAGCTGTTTTTT

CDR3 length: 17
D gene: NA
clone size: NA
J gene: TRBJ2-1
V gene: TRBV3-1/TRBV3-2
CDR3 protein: CASSRRPSEVSYNEQFF
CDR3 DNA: TGTGCCAGCAGCCGCCGCCCCTCGGAGGTTTCCTACAATGAGCAGTTCTTC

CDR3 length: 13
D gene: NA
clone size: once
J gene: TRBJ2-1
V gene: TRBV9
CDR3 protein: CASSESGYNEQFF
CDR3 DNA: TGTGCCAGCAGCGAAAGCGGTTACAATGAGCAGTTCTTC

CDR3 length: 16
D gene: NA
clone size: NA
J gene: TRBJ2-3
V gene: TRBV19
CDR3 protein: CASSIGTGASTDTQYF
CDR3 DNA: TGTGCCAGTAGTATAGGTACGGGTGCTAGCACAGATACGCAGTATTTT

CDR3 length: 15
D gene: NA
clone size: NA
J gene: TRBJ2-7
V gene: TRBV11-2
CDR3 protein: CASSSSSGVKDEQYF
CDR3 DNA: TGTGCCAGCAGCTCGTCCTCCGGGGTGAAGGACGAGCAGTACTTC

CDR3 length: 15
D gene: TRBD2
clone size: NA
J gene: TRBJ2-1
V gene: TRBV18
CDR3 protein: CASSLGIAGSNEQFF
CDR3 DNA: TGTGCCAGCTCCCTGGGAATAGCGGGATCGAATGAGCAGTTCTTC